Given below is one T cell receptor beta chain in context. Its matching antigen is unknown. The data belong to a study of CD8+ T cells in alopecia areata. Study-wide results and limits: Possibly as an HLA-related effect, TCR sharing across patients appeared less clear than in mice. When scalp samples are sequenced, resident alphabeta T cells of normal skin are also captured. Researchers report lesional scalp, most notably alopecia totalis/universalis, outstripped normal scalp in clonality.

The sequencing template was cDNA reverse transcribed from extracted RNA. TCRdb keeps only in-frame clones here, not all; method: immunoSEQ multiplex PCR. The top ten clones hold approximately 2.8% of a sample with some 110,000 clones, roughly two fifths of them seen once. Between the trimmed V and J ends, which lost 4 bases and 8 bases, there was a span of 14 bases. CDR1 is SQVTM, CDR2 ANQGSEA, per germline. This CDR3 has 12 residues. It was from alopecia areata patients that lesional scalp punch biopsies and peripheral blood were collected. The chain is built from TRBV29-1 and TRBJ1-1; perhaps TRBD1 as D (6 bases). This clonotype originated in a human donor with alopecia areata. The sequenced material came from CD4+ T cells sorted from blood. This CDR3 reads CSVVRGNGEAFF. The CDR3 bases are TGCAGCGTTGTGAGGGGGAACGGGGAAGCTTTCTTT. The complete variable domain, with remaining parts taken from reference TRBV29-1 and TRBJ1-1, reads SAVISQKPSRDICQRGTSLTIQCQVDSQVTMMFWYRQQPGQSLTLIATANQGSEATYESGFVIDKFPISRPNLTFSTLTVSNMSPEDSSIYLCSVVRGNGEAFFGQGTRLTVV.